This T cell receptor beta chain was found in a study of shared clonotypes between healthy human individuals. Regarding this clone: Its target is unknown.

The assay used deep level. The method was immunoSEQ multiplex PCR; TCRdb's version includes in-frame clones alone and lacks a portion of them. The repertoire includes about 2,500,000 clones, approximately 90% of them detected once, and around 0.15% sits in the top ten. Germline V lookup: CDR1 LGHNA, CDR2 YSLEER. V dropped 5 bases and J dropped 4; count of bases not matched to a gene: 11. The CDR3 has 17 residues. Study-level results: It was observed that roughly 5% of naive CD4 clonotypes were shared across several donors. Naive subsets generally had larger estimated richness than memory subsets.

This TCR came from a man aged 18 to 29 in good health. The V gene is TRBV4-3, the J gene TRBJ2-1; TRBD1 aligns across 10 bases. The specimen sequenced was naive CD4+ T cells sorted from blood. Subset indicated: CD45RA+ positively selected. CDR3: CASSSKSGTGAYNEQFF. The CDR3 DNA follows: TGCGCCAGCAGCTCAAAGTCCGGGACAGGGGCTTACAATGAGCAGTTCTTC.